Below, 4 T cell receptor beta chains from the same sample are listed, as sequenced in a study of cytomegalovirus exposure and HLA in healthy donors. Amplification used 60 Vbeta primers and 13 Jbeta primers. Using immunoSEQ multiplex PCR, the repertoire was profiled, and TCRdb retains in-frame clones only, with some absent. The sample includes approximately 38,000 clones, roughly 82% of them seen just once. The material sequenced was PBMCs. All receptors derive from a woman between 18 and 29 years old in good health and CMV-seropositive.

The V call is TRBV5-4, the J call TRBJ2-1; D is unresolved. Trimming shortened V by 0 bases and J by 0 bases, and 10 bases separated the two germline ends. The germline V gene has CDR1 SGHNT and CDR2 YYREEE (reference sequence). There are 16 residues in the CDR3. The CDR3 bases are TGTGCCAGCAGCTTGGGCGCACCAAGCTCCTACAATGAGCAGTTCTTC. This codes for CASSLGAPSSYNEQFF.

V usage is TRBV7-9 and J usage is TRBJ1-4; no definite D call. Trimming stripped 3 bases from V and 7 bases from J, with 12 bases between. Germline V gene data show CDR1 as SEHNR and CDR2 as FQNEAQ (reference sequence). The CDR3 consists of 14 residues. CDR3 protein: CASSLAGLGEKLFF. CDR3 bases: TGTGCCAGCAGCTTGGCGGGGTTGGGTGAAAAACTGTTTTTT.

This clone was picked up one time. This chain uses TRBV15 with TRBJ2-3; D is uncertain. CDR1 and CDR2 from the germline V gene are LNHNV and YYDKDF (reference sequence). The CDR3 covers 13 residues. Trimming took 2 bases from V and 6 from J, leaving 9 bases between them. CDR3 protein: CATSRPFRDTQYF. In DNA form, the CDR3 reads TGTGCCACCAGCAGACCCTTCCGGGATACGCAGTATTTT.

V is TRBV19 and J is TRBJ2-7, with D uncertain. The CDR3 sequence is 11 residues long. The V and J ends lost 8 bases and 5 bases respectively, with 10 bases between them. The germline gives CDR1 LNHDA, CDR2 SQIVND (reference sequence). The DNA for the CDR3 is TGTGCCAGTTCATCCCCCCACGAGCAGTACTTC. Translating it yields CASSSPHEQYF.